This is a list of T cell receptor beta chains from one sample in a study of T cells after yellow fever vaccination. One entry per CDR3 protein, called by TCRdb with MiXCR from the 5' RACE reads. The sample has approximately 93,000 distinct CDR3 sequences, 5.8% seen once. Sample: CD8+ T cells sorted from PBMCs, taken 10 days after the yellow fever booster vaccination. These receptors came from a man aged 18 to 30 who received the YFV17D yellow fever vaccine. Each CDR3 is given with its conserved first and last residue. Each record gives: V gene, D gene, J gene, clone size, CDR3 DNA, CDR3 protein. D genes are given only for firm matches. Part of the rows lack a size; the others show once, few, many or a class for expanded clones.

TRBV27	TRBD1	TRBJ2-1	few	TGTGCCAGCAGTTGGGGACAGGCGAACAATGAGCAGTTCTTC	CASSWGQANNEQFF
TRBV6-4	-	TRBJ2-7	many	TGTGCCAGCGGACTGCAGGGAAACGAGCAGTACTTC	CASGLQGNEQYF
TRBV29-1	TRBD1	TRBJ2-1	-	TGCAGCGTCGACAGGGGAAACAATGAGCAGTTCTTC	CSVDRGNNEQFF
TRBV7-9	-	TRBJ2-1	-	TGTGCCACCGGAGGGGAGCAGTTCTTC	CATGGEQFF
TRBV5-1	-	TRBJ2-2	-	TGCGCCAGCAGTATTGCGTCCCGGGAGCTGTTTTTT	CASSIASRELFF
TRBV11-2	TRBD1	TRBJ2-5	many	TGTGCCAGCAGCCCCGGGACAGGGATATGGGAGACCCAGTACTTC	CASSPGTGIWETQYF
TRBV11-2	-	TRBJ2-3	few	TGTGCCAGCAGCCGCCGGGCCAGCGCAGATACGCAGTATTTT	CASSRRASADTQYF
TRBV7-7	TRBD1	TRBJ2-5	-	TGTGCTAGCAGCCCCCAAGGGACAGGCCCTAAGACCCAGTACTTC	CASSPQGTGPKTQYF
TRBV6-2/TRBV6-3	TRBD2	TRBJ2-3	-	TGTGCCAGCAGTTACGAAGCGGGGTCTAGCACAGATACGCAGTATTTT	CASSYEAGSSTDTQYF
TRBV27	-	TRBJ2-1	few	TGTGCCAGCGGGGCCCCATCGATTGAGCAGTTCTTC	CASGAPSIEQFF
TRBV5-6	TRBD2	TRBJ2-5	few	TGTGCCAGCAGCTGGGGGACTAGCGGGGGGTACCAAGAGACCCAGTACTTC	CASSWGTSGGYQETQYF
TRBV5-1	-	TRBJ1-1	many	TGCGCCAGCAGCTTGGGGAACAGGAACACTGAAGCTTTCTTT	CASSLGNRNTEAFF
TRBV20-1	-	TRBJ2-5	-	TGCAGTGCTAGAAGGACCGTCCAAGGAGGGATCGGGACCCAGTACTTC	CSARRTVQGGIGTQYF
TRBV12-3/TRBV12-4	-	TRBJ2-5	-	TGTGCCAGCAGTTTAGCGGGGGGATCGGGAGAGACCCAGTACTTC	CASSLAGGSGETQYF
TRBV4-1	TRBD2	TRBJ2-2	few	TGCGCCAGCAGCCAGCGGGGGGAGGGAGGGGAGCTGTTTTTT	CASSQRGEGGELFF
TRBV7-3	-	TRBJ1-1	many	TGTGCCAGCAGCTTGTTCCAGAACACTGAAGCTTTCTTT	CASSLFQNTEAFF
TRBV12-3/TRBV12-4	-	TRBJ2-4	few	TGTGCCAGCAGACCTCCGGGACCCCAGAGCAGGGCCAAAAACATTCAGTACTTC	CASRPPGPQSRAKNIQYF
TRBV11-2	-	TRBJ2-1	few	TGTGCCAGCAGCCCCTATCCCGGGGGGCCGGGCGATGAGCAGTTCTTC	CASSPYPGGPGDEQFF
TRBV5-1	TRBD1	TRBJ2-1	-	TGCGCCAGCAGCATCGGGACAGGGGACAATGAGCAGTTCTTC	CASSIGTGDNEQFF
TRBV4-3	TRBD2	TRBJ2-7	-	TGCGCCAGCAGCCAAGACCGGGTAGGGCGGGGGGCAGTCGAGCAGTACTTC	CASSQDRVGRGAVEQYF
TRBV29-1	TRBD1	TRBJ2-2	few	TGCAGCGTTCAGACAGGGCCCACCGGGGAGCTGTTTTTT	CSVQTGPTGELFF
TRBV4-1	-	TRBJ1-1	few	TGCGCCAGCAGCCAAGGACGGAGGAACACTGAAGCTTTCTTT	CASSQGRRNTEAFF
TRBV5-4	TRBD1	TRBJ2-5	-	TGTGCCAGCAGATTGATTGGGACAGACCAAGAGACCCAGTACTTC	CASRLIGTDQETQYF